This T cell receptor beta chain was profiled in a study of T cells in Graves' hyperthyroidism and ophthalmopathy. This CDR3 is built from 14 residues. Germline values: CDR1 ENHRY, CDR2 SYGVKD. V was cut by 4 bases and J by 5 bases, with 14 bases left in between. The source material, RNA transcripts, was used to amplify TCR beta CDR3 regions. HTBI primers were employed in a first-round RT-PCR of the TCR CDR3. In TCRdb, the multiplex PCR reads were re-called with MiXCR into one record per CDR3 protein. The sample includes a few hundred thousand distinct CDR3 sequences, roughly 18% of them seen just once.

This TCR came from a man aged 18 to 35 with Graves' ophthalmopathy. This sequence joins TRBV10-3 and TRBJ1-2; D gene ambiguous. Sequencing was done on a sample of blood. CDR3 loop: CAISAPGSGYGYTF. CDR3 bases: TGTGCCATCAGTGCCCCGGGTTCGGGGTATGGCTACACCTTC.